This T cell receptor (beta chain) was recovered during a study of blood T cell repertoires in COVID-19. For the study at large: Samples came from the United States, Italy and Spain, spanning acute and convalescent COVID-19. Sources were T cells, B-cell-depleted T cells, or PBMCs; the material itself was cDNA or gDNA.

Germline lookup yields CDR1 ENHRY and CDR2 SYGVKD. The germline V and J ends were trimmed by 1 base and 3 bases, with 13 bases remaining between them. The CDR3 extends over 15 amino acids. Original data processing: Estimates of nucleated cell counts were drawn from the amplification of reference gene primers. Method: immunoSEQ multiplex PCR; TCRdb's copy keeps in-frame clones and lacks some. V and J calls and clone size come straight from that table; D and trimming were deduced from the DNA. Among about 260,000 clones listed, 87% were seen once. The rearrangement uses TRBV10-3 and TRBJ2-7; maybe TRBD2 (5 bases). Material: peripheral blood. The TCR originated in a middle-aged woman who had recovered from COVID-19. CDR3 DNA: TGTGCCATCAGTGAGTATAGAGGGAACGGCTACGAGCAGTACTTC. Amino acids: CAISEYRGNGYEQYF.